This T cell receptor (beta chain) was captured by sequencing in a study of blood T cells in healthy people across ages. Findings and limits, study-wide: Long-lived and aged donors differed, with more naive CD4+ cells and higher diversity in the long-lived.

Next came a second PCR, run for about 6 to 11 cycles, which used a sample-barcoded 5' primer along with a J-beta primer mix. MiXCR, applied by TCRdb to the 5' RACE reads, yields one record per CDR3 protein. The sample has around 670,000 distinct CDR3 sequences, less than 35% seen once. The J segment lost 2 bases and the V segment lost 3 bases, leaving 7 bases of the junction unmatched. CDR3 length: 15 amino acids. The germline V gene encodes CDR1 DFQATT and CDR2 SNEGSKA (reference sequence). Of note for this clonotype: What it binds is not known.

This rearrangement joins TRBV20-1 to TRBJ1-5, with 7 nucleotides matching TRBD1. The receptor comes from a woman aged 80 or over in good health. Input material: blood. This CDR3 reads CSASGTAVGNQPQHF. CDR3 bases: TGCAGTGCTAGCGGGACAGCCGTTGGCAATCAGCCCCAGCATTTT.